These 7 T cell receptor beta chains were sequenced from one sample in a study of T cell responses to AZD1222 COVID-19 vaccine. Produced via immunoSEQ multiplex PCR; TCRdb's table is partial and in-frame only. The table has 120,000 or so clones, roughly nine tenths seen once. The specimen comprised peripheral blood, sampled on day 0 of AZD1222 vaccination. The receptor source for this set is an adult in good health.

This rearrangement joins TRBV3-1 (or the pseudogene TRBV3-2) to TRBJ2-5; 9 nucleotides align to TRBD1. The junction had 4 bases not matched to a gene; V was cut back by 0 bases and J by 2 bases. CDR3 size: 16 residues. Germline V gives CDR1 LGHDT, CDR2 YNNKEL (reference sequence). The CDR3 bases are TGTGCCAGCAGCCAAGAAGGGGGACAGGGTCAAGAGACCCAGTACTTC. Translated: CASSQEGGQGQETQYF.

The rearrangement links TRBV5-1 to TRBJ2-1; TRBD2 matches 11 bases. V lost 3 bases and J lost 0; bases outside the gene matches: 11. From germline, CDR1 is SGHRS and CDR2 YFSETQ. CDR3 length equals 19 residues. The CDR3 DNA follows: TGCGCCAGCAGCTCTCCTCTAGCGGGGGGCCCCAGCTCCTACAATGAGCAGTTCTTC. Protein product: CASSSPLAGGPSSYNEQFF.

The chain couples TRBV5-1 to TRBJ1-2; no clear D gene. This CDR3 is built from 17 residues. Germline CDR1 SGHRS, CDR2 YFSETQ. V lost 0 bases to trimming and J lost 4 bases, with 19 bases between them. CDR3 nucleotides: TGCGCCAGCAGCTTGGCCTTTACCTCGAGCGGGGTCTATGGCTACACCTTC. This encodes CASSLAFTSSGVYGYTF.

This rearrangement joins TRBV5-4 to TRBJ1-2; TRBD1 aligns across 12 bases. The CDR3 spans 15 residues. Germline assignment: CDR1 SGHNT and CDR2 YYREEE (reference sequence). V shed 0 bases, J shed 8 bases, and the junction held 5 bases outside the gene matches. The CDR3 region has the DNA TGTGCCAGCAGCTTGGGGGACAGGGGGCGCTTGGGCTACACCTTC. This encodes CASSLGDRGRLGYTF.

The V call is TRBV29-1, the J call TRBJ1-3; no definite D call. Germline CDR1 and CDR2: SQVTM and ANQGSEA. This CDR3 has 13 amino acids. Trimming took off 6 bases at V and 1 base at J, with 10 bases between the two ends. DNA for the CDR3: TGCAGCGTCCTACCTTGGTCTGGAAACACCATATATTTT. Protein product: CSVLPWSGNTIYF.

This clone was recorded a few times. The chain recombines TRBV6-1 with TRBJ1-5; TRBD1 matches 9 bases. The V gene's germline CDR1 is MNHNS and CDR2 SASEGT. The CDR3 spans 15 residues. V shed 1 base, J shed 6 bases, and the junction held 4 bases outside the gene matches. Here the CDR3 reads CASSEEGQGGQPQHF. The CDR3 region has the DNA TGTGCCAGCAGTGAAGAGGGACAGGGAGGTCAGCCCCAGCATTTT.

This sequence joins TRBV3-1 (or the pseudogene TRBV3-2) and TRBJ1-2; TRBD1 is a possible D gene (5 bases). Looked up from germline, CDR1 is LGHDT and CDR2 is YNNKEL (reference sequence). The ends were cut back, 0 bases at V and 8 bases at J, with 10 bases in the middle. CDR3 size: 13 residues. Here the CDR3 reads CASSQEPGAGYTF. CDR3 nucleotide sequence: TGTGCCAGCAGCCAAGAACCCGGGGCCGGCTACACCTTC.